The sequence of this TCR beta chain was determined in a study of Graves' ophthalmopathy and Graves' hyperthyroidism. The study, taken as a whole, reports: Discrimination between ophthalmopathy and stable hyperthyroidism by a 13-signature model showed approximately 89% sensitivity and 75% to 84% specificity.

Amplification targeted the TCR beta CDR3 regions, with RNA transcripts as the source material. First-round RT-PCR used HTBI primers; second-round multiplex PCR followed. TCRdb re-analysed the multiplex PCR reads in MiXCR, keeping a single row per CDR3 protein. There are 900,000 to 1,200,000 distinct CDR3 sequences in the sample; less than 45% occur only once, and over 8.5% lies in the top ten. There are many counts of this clonotype. The antigen is unknown. Germline CDR1 SEHNR, CDR2 FQNEAQ (reference sequence). The length of the CDR3 is 15 residues. Trimming cost V 5 bases and J 0 bases, with 11 bases left between them.

The TCR comes from an adult man with Graves' hyperthyroidism. Sequencing was performed on peripheral blood or thyroid tissue (not recorded which). V is TRBV7-9 and J is TRBJ1-5, with D tentatively TRBD1 (5 bases). The CDR3 nucleotides are TGTGCCAGCAGCCCCACAGGTGATAGCAATCAGCCCCAGCATTTT. Translated, it gives CASSPTGDSNQPQHF. Based on the CDR3 plus reference TRBV7-9 and TRBJ1-5, the full variable domain is DTGVSQNPRHKITKRGQNVTFRCDPISEHNRLYWYRQTLGQGPEFLTYFQNEAQLEKSRLLSDRFSAERPKGSFSTLEIQRTEQGDSAMYLCASSPTGDSNQPQHFGDGTRLSIL.